Below, one T cell receptor beta chain is given with its context. This record belongs to a study of blood T cell repertoires in COVID-19. Some clones are missing from TCRdb's copy, which holds only in-frame ones; the method was immunoSEQ multiplex PCR. Here the sample spans 330,000 or so clones, 87% being singletons. Those enrolled in Seattle joined during active infection and were followed longitudinally afterward. Germline CDR1 and CDR2: MGHRA and YSYEKL. The V and J ends lost 0 bases and 4 bases respectively, with 10 bases between them. The CDR3 spans 14 residues. This sequence joins TRBV4-1 and TRBJ2-7; D may be TRBD2 (6 bases). The sample consisted of peripheral blood. The origin of this receptor is a man aged 25 to 40 with COVID-19, enrolled during active disease. CDR3 protein: CASSQDMGRYEQYF. DNA for the CDR3: TGCGCCAGCAGCCAAGATATGGGGAGGTACGAGCAGTACTTC.